What follows are 30 T cell receptor beta chains derived from one specimen sequenced in a study of T cells in localized non-small cell lung cancer (TCRdb year 2020). Receptor libraries were prepared by the immunoSEQ multiplex PCR assay. In TCRdb, the immuneACCESS table is reduced to in-frame sequences with V and J assigned. These tables do not hold every clone; where another copy was compared, an unresolved V gene accounts for under half, and the others remain unexplained. Here the sample has around 70,000 clones; 86% occur a single time. The ten largest clones capture 21% of the sample. The sequenced sample was peripheral blood, obtained before any cancer treatment. These TCRs come from a male donor aged 60 or older with stage III squamous cell lung carcinoma.

The chain uses TRBV5-1 and TRBJ2-2, with 8 bases lining up with TRBD1. CDR1 is SGHRS, CDR2 YFSETQ, per germline. The V segment lost 5 bases and the J segment 6 bases; nucleotides outside the gene matches: 12. The CDR3 length is 16 residues. CDR3 loop: CASRIHTGGSAGELFF. The CDR3 nucleotides read TGCGCCAGCAGAATCCATACAGGGGGATCCGCCGGGGAGCTGTTTTTT.

The V and J genes are TRBV10-2 and TRBJ1-5, with a possible D match to TRBD1 (5 bases). V shed 2 bases and J shed 2 bases, with 7 bases lying between them. The germline CDR1 and CDR2 sequences are WSHSY and SAAADI. The CDR3 is 14 amino acids. The CDR3 DNA reads as TGCGCCAGCAGTGAGGGGGGGGGCAATCAGCCCCAGCATTTT. As protein: CASSEGGGNQPQHF.

The chain is built from TRBV6-1 and TRBJ1-3; weak D call: TRBD1 (5 bases). V lost 6 bases and J 2 bases, leaving 14 bases between the germline ends. CDR1 is MNHNS and CDR2 is SASEGT in the germline V gene. CDR3 length: 15 residues. This CDR3 reads CASRTDNQAGNTIYF. In nucleotides, the CDR3 is TGTGCCAGCAGGACAGACAACCAAGCTGGAAACACCATATATTTT.

The gene calls are TRBV6-5 and TRBJ1-2; D gene ambiguous. The germline CDR1 and CDR2 sequences are MNHEY and SVGAGI. The CDR3 covers 13 residues. V gave up 7 bases and J gave up 2 bases, with 11 bases separating them. CDR3 in DNA: TGTGCCAGCAAGTGGACGGAAAACTATGGCTACACCTTC. Translation gives CASKWTENYGYTF.

This clone has only one observation. J is TRBJ2-6 and V is TRBV4-1; 9 bases agree with TRBD1. Per the germline V gene, CDR1 is MGHRA and CDR2 is YSYEKL. This CDR3 has 18 amino acids. Unmatched junction bases numbered 3, after V lost 0 bases and J lost 0 bases. Here the CDR3 reads CASSQDGQGNSGANVLTF. The CDR3 region has the DNA TGCGCCAGCAGCCAAGATGGACAGGGGAACTCTGGGGCCAACGTCCTGACTTTC.

The chain joins TRBV28 to TRBJ2-5; D remains unclear. The CDR3 has 11 residues. CDR1 and CDR2 (germline): MDHEN, SYDVKM. The V end was cut by 3 bases, the J end by 5 bases, with 4 bases between. The CDR3 sequence is CASSFLETQYF. Here the CDR3 DNA reads TGTGCCAGCAGTTTTCTTGAGACCCAGTACTTC.

V usage is TRBV7-2 and J usage is TRBJ1-2; D is unresolved. The CDR3 extends over 14 amino acids. The germline V gene has CDR1 SGHTA and CDR2 FQGNSA. V was pared by 1 base and J by 8 bases, with 14 bases between. CDR3 nucleotide sequence: TGTGCCAGCAGCTTAGGAGCCGGGAAGGAAGGCTACACCTTC. Translated, it gives CASSLGAGKEGYTF.

The chain recombines TRBV7-2 with TRBJ1-1; 9 bases fit TRBD1. The CDR3 sequence is 14 residues long. The germline CDR1 and CDR2 sequences are SGHTA and FQGNSA. V dropped 5 bases and J dropped 2; count of bases not matched to a gene: 3. Here the CDR3 reads CASSLTGGNTEAFF. The CDR3 region has the DNA TGTGCCAGCAGCCTAACAGGGGGCAACACTGAAGCTTTCTTT. Based on the CDR3 plus reference TRBV7-2 and TRBJ1-1, the full variable domain is GAGVSQSPSNKVTEKGKDVELRCDPISGHTALYWYRQSLGQGLEFLIYFQGNSAPDKSGLPSDRFSAERTGGSVSTLTIQRTQQEDSAVYLCASSLTGGNTEAFFGQGTRLTVV.

This clone was seen only once. The chain employs TRBV29-1 and TRBJ1-5, with TRBD1 matching 9 bases. Per the germline V gene, CDR1 is SQVTM and CDR2 is ANQGSEA. This CDR3 contains 13 residues. The ends lost 6 bases at V and 5 bases at J; junction bases unmatched: 5. CDR3: CSVRGQGDQPQHF. The CDR3 coding sequence is TGCAGCGTGCGGGGACAGGGCGATCAGCCCCAGCATTTT.

The J gene is TRBJ1-1, the V gene TRBV5-1; tentatively, D is TRBD1 (6 bases). The CDR3 contains 15 residues. Germline V lookup: CDR1 SGHRS, CDR2 YFSETQ. Trimming removed 4 bases from V and 6 bases from J, with 19 bases in between. The CDR3 spells CASSEPGQVVSEAFF. The CDR3 region has the DNA TGCGCCAGCAGCGAACCGGGACAAGTGGTCTCTGAAGCTTTCTTT.

Regarding this clone: Its ends do not fully match the called genes, so a read error is possible. The rearrangement links TRBV7-8 to TRBJ1-2; 11 positions match TRBD1. The CDR3 length is 13 residues. CDR1 and CDR2 (germline): SGHVS, FQNEAQ. The CDR3 coding sequence is TGTGCCAGCGGACAGGGGGCGGTTCATGGCTGCACCTTC. Its translation: CASGQGAVHGCTF.

The chain employs TRBV19 and TRBJ1-4, with D unclear. Germline CDR1 is LNHDA and CDR2 is SQIVND (reference sequence). The germline V and J ends were trimmed by 3 bases and 0 bases, with 8 bases remaining between them. The CDR3 has 15 residues. The CDR3 nucleotides read TGTGCCAGTAGTATTGGCGGGGCAACTAATGAAAAACTGTTTTTT. Its translation: CASSIGGATNEKLFF.

This chain links TRBV7-9 with TRBJ1-1; 7 bases align to TRBD1. The CDR3 has 12 amino acids. Germline CDR1 and CDR2: SEHNR and FQNEAQ (reference sequence). With V trimmed by 5 bases and J by 12 bases, 9 bases remained unmatched. CDR3 loop: CASSQGGERSFF. The CDR3 region has the DNA TGTGCCAGCAGCCAGGGGGGGGAACGCTCTTTCTTT. Full variable domain (missing parts from reference TRBV7-9 and TRBJ1-1): DTGVSQNPRHKITKRGQNVTFRCDPISEHNRLYWYRQTLGQGPEFLTYFQNEAQLEKSRLLSDRFSAERPKGSFSTLEIQRTEQGDSAMYLCASSQGGERSFFGQGTRLTVV.

The table lists this clone with a count of one. J is TRBJ2-2 and V is TRBV28; D not resolved. The CDR3 is 15 residues long. Germline lookup yields CDR1 MDHEN and CDR2 SYDVKM. Deletions cut 5 bases from V and 1 base from J, with 11 bases between. CDR3 nucleotide sequence: TGTGCCAGCAGTAGGATTTCGTTGAACACCGGGGAGCTGTTTTTT. It encodes CASSRISLNTGELFF.

The chain carries TRBV30 and TRBJ2-2; 8 nucleotides agree with TRBD2. Trimming cost V 7 bases and J 4 bases; bases outside gene matches: 8. The germline V gene has CDR1 GTSNPN and CDR2 SVGIG (reference sequence). The CDR3 loop spans 14 amino acids. The CDR3 spells CAFPSGGSTGELFF. The CDR3 DNA follows: TGTGCCTTCCCCTCGGGGGGGAGCACCGGGGAGCTGTTTTTT.

This clone was detected only a few times. The chain employs TRBV11-2 and TRBJ2-7; 12 bases map to TRBD2. The CDR3 is made up of 15 amino acids. Germline CDR1 is SGHAT and CDR2 is FQNNGV. After removal of 5 bases from V and 2 bases from J, the junction contained 4 bases not matched to a gene. The CDR3 DNA follows: TGTGCCAGCAGCCCCCGGACTAGCGGGGCCTACGAGCAGTACTTC. Its translation: CASSPRTSGAYEQYF.

CDR3 sequence: CASSFSRRYGYTF. The DNA of the CDR3 is TGTGCCAGCAGCTTTAGCAGGAGATATGGCTACACCTTC. The chain uses TRBV5-6 and TRBJ1-2; D uncertain. The V and J ends lost 2 bases and 5 bases respectively, with 10 bases between them. CDR1 SGHDT and CDR2 YYEEEE come from the germline V gene. This CDR3 is built from 13 residues.

This clone was observed once. The chain employs TRBV27 and TRBJ1-6, with no clear D. Germline V CDR1 and CDR2: MNHEY, SMNVEV (reference sequence). The CDR3 runs 13 residues. The V end lost 2 bases, the J end lost 8 bases, and 7 bases lay between the germline ends. Here the CDR3 reads CASSLSQYSPLHF. The CDR3 nucleotides are TGTGCCAGCAGTTTAAGCCAGTATTCACCCCTCCACTTT.

The CDR3 spells CASSQLGAGELFF. CDR3 DNA: TGCGCCAGCAGCCAACTTGGGGCCGGGGAGCTGTTTTTT. The chain couples TRBV4-3 to TRBJ2-2; no clear D. The CDR3 totals 13 residues. Trimming pared 2 bases from V and 6 bases from J, leaving 7 bases between. The germline V gene encodes CDR1 LGHNA and CDR2 YSLEER.

This clone has more than one count but fewer than ten. The V call is TRBV4-2, the J call TRBJ2-5, with 13 bases matching TRBD2. J gave up 2 bases and V 4 bases, and 4 bases lay outside the gene matches. The CDR3 runs to 16 residues. Per the germline V gene, CDR1 is LGHNA and CDR2 is YNFKEQ. CDR3 nucleotide sequence: TGTGCCAGCAGCCTGACTAGCGGGGGGTCACAAGAGACCCAGTACTTC. Translating gives CASSLTSGGSQETQYF.

V gene TRBV10-1 combines with J gene TRBJ2-3; weak D call: TRBD2 (6 bases). V lost 0 bases and J 4 bases, leaving 11 bases between the germline ends. The CDR3 contains 15 residues. The germline V gene encodes CDR1 WNHNN and CDR2 SYGVQD (reference sequence). The CDR3 region is CASSESTSSADTQYF. Written as DNA, the CDR3 is TGCGCCAGCAGTGAGTCGACATCTAGCGCAGATACGCAGTATTTT.

The table lists this clone with a count of one. The rearrangement uses TRBV5-6 and TRBJ2-7; TRBD1 is a possible D gene (5 bases). The V and J ends lost 0 bases and 7 bases respectively, with 11 bases between them. The V gene's germline CDR1 is SGHDT and CDR2 YYEEEE. The CDR3 spans 13 residues. CDR3 residues: CASSLGAGWEQYF. The CDR3 bases are TGTGCCAGCAGCTTGGGGGCAGGGTGGGAGCAGTACTTC.

The CDR3 DNA follows: TGTGCCAGCAGTTTTATCTTGGGGGGCTCGGATAATTCACCCCTCCACTTT. This gives the protein CASSFILGGSDNSPLHF. The chain employs TRBV27 and TRBJ1-6; a possible D gene is TRBD1 (6 bases). Trimming removed 3 bases from V and 5 bases from J, with 17 bases in between. The CDR3 is 17 amino acids. Germline CDR1 reads MNHEY; CDR2 reads SMNVEV (reference sequence).

This clone appeared a few times. This chain links TRBV10-3 with TRBJ2-2, with D possibly being TRBD1 (6 bases). The CDR3 totals 15 residues. The V end was cut by 2 bases, the J end by 3 bases, with 10 bases between. Per germline, CDR1 ENHRY and CDR2 SYGVKD. CDR3 region: CAISERAGDTGELFF. The CDR3, as DNA: TGTGCCATCAGTGAGAGAGCAGGGGACACCGGGGAGCTGTTTTTT.

The chain has TRBV19 and TRBJ2-2; a possible D gene is TRBD1 (6 bases). The CDR3 has 15 residues. The V end was cut by 5 bases, the J end by 0 bases, with 10 bases between. Germline V CDR1 and CDR2: LNHDA, SQIVND (reference sequence). CDR3 sequence (DNA): TGTGCCAGTAGTCTGACAGGTGCGAACACCGGGGAGCTGTTTTTT. Protein product: CASSLTGANTGELFF.

This clone came up once. This chain joins TRBV4-1 and TRBJ2-3; 10 nucleotides agree with TRBD2. Trimming removed 3 bases from V and 6 bases from J; junction bases left unmatched: 18. Germline CDR1 reads MGHRA; CDR2 reads YSYEKL. This CDR3 has 19 amino acids. The CDR3 DNA sequence: TGCGCCAGCAGCCAGGATAGCCCTAATAGCGGGGGGATTAGTGATACGCAGTATTTT. This codes for CASSQDSPNSGGISDTQYF.

The chain links TRBV5-1 to TRBJ2-1; TRBD2 agrees at 9 bases. Germline values: CDR1 SGHRS, CDR2 YFSETQ. Trimming removed 1 base from V and 8 bases from J; junction bases left unmatched: 7. The CDR3 has 15 amino acids. This CDR3 reads CASSLFSSGVYEQFF. The CDR3 DNA sequence: TGCGCCAGCAGCTTGTTCTCTAGCGGGGTGTATGAGCAGTTCTTC.

This clone was seen once. The CDR3 nucleotides read TGTGCCAGCAGCTTGGGCGGACAGGGTCGACATAATTCACCCCTCCACTTT. This sequence encodes CASSLGGQGRHNSPLHF. The J gene is TRBJ1-6, the V gene TRBV5-8, with TRBD1 identical over 8 bases. Losses at the gene ends were 0 bases for V and 5 bases for J; bases not matched to a gene: 7. Germline loops: CDR1 SGHTS, CDR2 YDEGEE. The CDR3 contains 17 residues. The full variable domain, its missing parts supplied by reference TRBV5-8 and TRBJ1-6, is EAGVTQSPTHLIKTRGQQATLRCSPISGHTSVYWYQQALGLGLQFLLWYDEGEERNRGNFPPRFSGRQFPNYSSELNVNALELEDSALYLCASSLGGQGRHNSPLHFGNGTRLTVT.

This clone has at least ten counts. V usage is TRBV16 and J usage is TRBJ2-3; no reliable D call. The CDR3 extends over 11 amino acids. V was cut by 2 bases and J by 9 bases, with 6 bases left in between. CDR1 KGHSY and CDR2 FQNENV come from the germline V gene. The CDR3 spells CASSQTWTQYF. The CDR3 nucleotides read TGTGCCAGCAGCCAAACCTGGACGCAGTATTTT.

J is TRBJ1-1 and V is TRBV29-1; 11 bases line up with TRBD1. Germline-derived CDR1 and CDR2 are SQVTM and ANQGSEA. With V trimmed by 7 bases and J by 5 bases, 12 bases remained unmatched. The CDR3 sequence is 15 residues long. CDR3 loop: CSALGQGARRTEAFF. DNA for the CDR3: TGCAGCGCCCTTGGACAGGGGGCCCGGAGGACTGAAGCTTTCTTT.